This T cell receptor (beta chain) emerged from a study of OX40 agonist ivuxolimab in advanced cancers. Study summary: Each dose-escalation patient presented with hepatocellular carcinoma, melanoma, renal cell or head and neck cancer. Study-level results: Circulating CD4+ and CD8+ T cells showed clonal expansion by week 6 at 0.1 to 3.0 mg/kg. The mean number of expanded clones was higher in CD8+ T cells than in CD4+.

As for this clone: Its antigen remains unknown.

The data were produced by immunoSEQ multiplex PCR, yet TCRdb's version contains in-frame clones alone and is incomplete. The table records 100,000 to 120,000 clones, approximately 89% of them present only once. The CDR3 has 13 amino acids. Germline CDR1 is SGHTA and CDR2 is FQGNSA. V lost 2 bases and J 1 base, leaving 3 bases between the germline ends. The TCR comes from an adult with an advanced solid tumor such as melanoma, head and neck, liver or kidney cancer. The sequences come from CD4+ or CD8+ T cells sorted from blood, collected in a trial of the OX40 agonist ivuxolimab. The chain couples TRBV7-2 to TRBJ1-5; D remains ambiguous. The CDR3 region has the DNA TGTGCCAGCAGCTTAAAGAGCAATCAGCCCCAGCATTTT. Its translation is CASSLKSNQPQHF. Full variable domain (rest looked up from reference TRBV7-2 and TRBJ1-5): GAGVSQSPSNKVTEKGKDVELRCDPISGHTALYWYRQSLGQGLEFLIYFQGNSAPDKSGLPSDRFSAERTGGSVSTLTIQRTQQEDSAVYLCASSLKSNQPQHFGDGTRLSIL.